The clone carrying this T cell receptor (beta chain) is termed large. No antigen is known for it. This CDR3 has 12 amino acids. V lost 6 bases to trimming and J lost 4 bases, with 9 bases between them. Tregs were sorted as CD4+CD25+CD127-/low cells. Overall study results and limits: In terms of TCR gene usage, tumor memory CD4+ T cells clustered together with blood and lymph node memory CD4+ cells, as well as with lymph node naive CD4+ cells. Naive CD4+ cells shared around an eighth of tumor Treg sequences. Tumor Treg TCRs overlapped most with tumor naive CD4+ cells.

Adaptor-ligated barcode primers were used to amplify TRBV12-4/TRBJ1-2 clonotypes. Using its own MiXCR run on the multiplex PCR reads, TCRdb lists one record per CDR3 protein. The data show some 690 distinct CDR3 sequences, with roughly 3.3% seen just once and 30% to 40% held by the top ten. This chain joins TRBV12-3 or TRBV12-4 and TRBJ1-2; D is unresolved. This clonotype originated in a female donor with breast cancer. Sequences were obtained from Tregs sorted from blood. CDR3 in amino acids: CASSRASYGYTF. In DNA form, the CDR3 reads TGTGCCAGCAGCCGGGCCAGCTATGGCTACACCTTC.